Presented here are 6 T cell receptor beta chains from one specimen sequenced in a study of post-analysis software for immune sequencing data. Study conclusions and caveats: Five or six TRBV segments, TRBV5-6, TRBV5-1 and TRBV20-1 among them, were found more frequent in patients than controls.

The antigens these receptors bind are not known. Researchers reported that TCR beta cDNA libraries carried unique molecular identifiers. TCRdb reprocessed the PCR reads with MiXCR, giving one entry per CDR3 protein. This table has roughly 600,000 distinct CDR3 sequences, 44% appearing once. The sequenced sample consisted of blood. The receptor source for this set is a girl between 10 and 17 years old with multiple sclerosis.

The CDR3 is CASSLIGLYNQPQHF. The CDR3 DNA reads TGTGCCAGCAGCTTGATCGGGCTATACAATCAGCCCCAGCATTTT. The V call is TRBV5-5, the J call TRBJ1-5; the D is unclear. With 1 base removed from V and 3 bases from J, the gap between germline ends came to 11 bases. CDR1 is SGHKS, CDR2 YYEKEE, per germline (reference sequence). This CDR3 is built from 15 residues.

The rearrangement uses TRBV19 and TRBJ1-2, with D possibly being TRBD1 (5 bases). Germline V gives CDR1 LNHDA, CDR2 SQIVND (reference sequence). With 6 bases removed from V and 4 bases from J, the gap between germline ends came to 18 bases. The CDR3 runs to 15 residues. The CDR3 reads CASSLGRGISYGYTF. DNA of the CDR3: TGTGCCAGTAGCCTTGGAAGGGGAATTTCCTATGGCTACACCTTC.

This chain links TRBV5-1 with TRBJ2-1; D is undetermined. V shed 0 bases and J shed 2 bases, with 21 bases lying between them. The CDR3 is 19 amino acids. The germline V gene encodes CDR1 SGHRS and CDR2 YFSETQ. The chain's CDR3 is CASSLESRVERVTYNEQFF. CDR3 nucleotides: TGCGCCAGCAGCTTGGAAAGTCGAGTTGAGCGAGTGACCTACAATGAGCAGTTCTTC.

This clonotype was seen just once. This rearrangement joins TRBV29-1 to TRBJ2-3; 13 bases line up with TRBD2. The germline CDR1 and CDR2 sequences are SQVTM and ANQGSEA. CDR3 size: 14 residues. The V and J ends lost 6 bases and 3 bases, in that order; junction bases with no gene match: 3. This chain's CDR3 is CSVATSGGTDTQYF. CDR3 nucleotide sequence: TGCAGCGTGGCGACTAGCGGGGGGACAGATACGCAGTATTTT.

The chain is built from TRBV7-2 and TRBJ2-1, with 8 bases fitting TRBD2. The J segment lost 4 bases and the V segment lost 4 bases, leaving 6 bases of the junction unmatched. The CDR3 extends over 15 amino acids. Germline loops: CDR1 SGHTA, CDR2 FQGNSA. The DNA for the CDR3 is TGTGCCAGCAGCTCCCCGACTAGCGTTTACAATGAGCAGTTCTTC. Its protein product is CASSSPTSVYNEQFF.

This rearrangement joins TRBV2 to TRBJ2-1; maybe TRBD1 (6 bases). In germline, CDR1 is SNHLY, CDR2 FYNNEI. V was clipped by 4 bases and J by 4 bases, with 17 bases between them. CDR3 length: 16 amino acids. DNA for the CDR3: TGTGCCAGCAGTGCCCGGGACACCCTCTGGTACAATGAGCAGTTCTTC. This codes for CASSARDTLWYNEQFF.